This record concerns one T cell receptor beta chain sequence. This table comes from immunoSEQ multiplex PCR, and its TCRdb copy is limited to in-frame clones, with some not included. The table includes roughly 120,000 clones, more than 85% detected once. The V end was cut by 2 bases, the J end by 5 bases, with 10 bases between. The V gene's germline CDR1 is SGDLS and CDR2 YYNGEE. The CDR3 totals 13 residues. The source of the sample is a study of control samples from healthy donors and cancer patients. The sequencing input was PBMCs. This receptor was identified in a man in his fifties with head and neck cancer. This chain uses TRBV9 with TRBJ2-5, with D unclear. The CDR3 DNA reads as TGTGCCAGCAGCGTCCGTGAGAGGGAGACCCAGTACTTC. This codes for CASSVRERETQYF. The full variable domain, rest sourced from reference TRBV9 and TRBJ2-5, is DSGVTQTPKHLITATGQRVTLRCSPRSGDLSVYWYQQSLDQGLQFLIQYYNGEERAKGNILERFSAQQFPDLHSELNLSSLELGDSALYFCASSVRERETQYFGPGTRLLVL.